This T cell receptor beta chain derives from a study of T cell responses to AZD1222 COVID-19 vaccine. TCRdb's table, derived via immunoSEQ multiplex PCR, lists solely in-frame clones and lacks some. The profile shows about 190,000 clones, just over 90% of them singletons. Germline V lookup: CDR1 MNHEY, CDR2 SVGAGI. J lost 5 bases, V lost 4 bases, and 8 bases had no gene match. The CDR3 loop spans 15 amino acids. The TCR originated in an adult in good health. This chain uses TRBV6-5 with TRBJ2-7, with 10 bases identical to TRBD1. The sample here was peripheral blood, taken on day 0 of AZD1222 vaccination. CDR3 sequence: CASSSRQGADHEQYF. DNA of the CDR3: TGTGCCAGCAGTTCGCGACAGGGGGCTGACCACGAGCAGTACTTC.